This TCR beta chain was sequenced in a study of CD8 T cells in ankylosing spondylitis. This clonotype came up many times. The CDR3 covers 15 residues. Trimming took 2 bases from V and 0 from J, leaving 9 bases between them. Germline loops: CDR1 SGHDN, CDR2 FVKESK. The authors made TCR beta libraries by quantitative 5'-RACE with molecular barcodes. TCRdb analysed the 5' RACE reads with MiXCR anew, one entry per CDR3 protein. The sample has about 130,000 distinct CDR3 sequences; roughly 13% are singletons. Sequences were obtained from blood, either unsorted or a sorted T cell fraction (not recorded which). This receptor was identified in a female donor with ankylosing spondylitis or in good health (not recorded which). The rearrangement links TRBV14 to TRBJ2-3; D perhaps matches TRBD2 (5 bases). The CDR3 protein is CASSQQLASTDTQYF. In DNA, the CDR3 is TGTGCCAGCAGCCAACAGTTAGCGAGCACAGATACGCAGTATTTT.